The present entry profiles one T cell receptor beta chain with its context. Antigen specificity is unknown. Amplification of TCR beta CDR3 regions was performed using RNA transcripts as template. The primer set for the first-round RT-PCR of the TCR CDR3 was HTBI. One entry per CDR3 protein results from TCRdb running MiXCR on the multiplex PCR reads. Here the sample spans 300,000 to 400,000 distinct CDR3 sequences, roughly 20% being singletons. The record originates from a study of T cells in Graves' hyperthyroidism and ophthalmopathy. Study-wide context: Peripheral blood was taken when the disease was first diagnosed, before any treatment began. General study findings and limits: Ophthalmopathy prediction by the model preceded onset by a median approximately 5.9 months.

This CDR3 comprises 16 residues. The germline V gene has CDR1 SEHNR and CDR2 FQNEAQ (reference sequence). V lost 3 bases and J lost 0; bases outside the gene matches: 3. Clinical symptoms, serum thyroxine, TRAb, thyroid ultrasound and orbital computed tomography informed diagnoses. This chain joins TRBV7-9 and TRBJ2-2; 8 positions agree with TRBD2. This TCR came from a woman in her fifties or sixties with Graves' hyperthyroidism. Sequencing was done on a sample of blood. CDR3 coding DNA: TGTGCCAGCAGCTTCGGGGGGGGGTCGAACACCGGGGAGCTGTTTTTT. This codes for CASSFGGGSNTGELFF.